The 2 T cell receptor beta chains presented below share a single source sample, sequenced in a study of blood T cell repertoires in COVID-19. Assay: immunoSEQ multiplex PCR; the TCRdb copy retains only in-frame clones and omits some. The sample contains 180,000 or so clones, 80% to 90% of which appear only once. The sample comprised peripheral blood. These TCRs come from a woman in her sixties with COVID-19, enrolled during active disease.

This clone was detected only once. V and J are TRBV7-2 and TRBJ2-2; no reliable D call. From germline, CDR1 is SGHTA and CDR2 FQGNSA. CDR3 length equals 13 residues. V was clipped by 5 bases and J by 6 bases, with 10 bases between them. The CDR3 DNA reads TGTGCCAGCAGCCTCTACAGTTCCGGGGAGCTGTTTTTT. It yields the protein CASSLYSSGELFF.

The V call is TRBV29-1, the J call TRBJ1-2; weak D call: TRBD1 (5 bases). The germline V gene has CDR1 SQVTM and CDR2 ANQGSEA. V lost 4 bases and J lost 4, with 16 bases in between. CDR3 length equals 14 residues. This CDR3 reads CSVGIRGSLYGYTF. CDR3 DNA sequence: TGCAGCGTTGGTATCCGGGGGTCCCTCTATGGCTACACCTTC.